This T cell receptor (beta chain) was documented in a study of T-cell memory formation after mild COVID-19. Whole-study context: TCR clustering was largely donor specific. Findings of the study overall: Clones that got smaller from day 15 to 85 had even CD4/CD8, while clones growing later tipped toward CD4+.

Germline V lookup: CDR1 LGHDT, CDR2 YNNKEL (reference sequence). Trimming took off 1 base at V and 5 bases at J, with 11 bases between the two ends. There are 14 residues in the CDR3. MiXCR, applied by TCRdb to the 5' RACE reads, yields one record per CDR3 protein. The sample has approximately 400,000 distinct CDR3 sequences; approximately 18% are singletons. This clonotype was detected a few times. Its antigen remains unidentified. Sequenced sample: PBMCs or a T cell subset sorted from them (not recorded which). The rearrangement links TRBV3-1 to TRBJ2-5; possibly TRBD1 or TRBD2 for D (5 bases each). The source is a man younger than 30 who had mild COVID-19 (a few samples of this study predate the infection). Cell type and time point are not known. CDR3 sequence (DNA): TGTGCCAGCAGCCAAGGGGGACGGGCGGAGACCCAGTACTTC. This codes for CASSQGGRAETQYF.